The 16 T cell receptor beta chains given below trace back to one sample, sequenced in a study of CD8+CD57+ T cells in acquired aplastic anemia. Selection for sequencing was limited to patients who had shown CD8+CD57+ cell expansion by flow cytometry. Profiling that covered TCR beta VDJ and CDR3 relied on genomic DNA as its template. TCRdb independently ran MiXCR on the reads; one entry per CDR3 protein. The table shows hundreds of thousands of distinct CDR3 sequences, with 70% to 85% occurring only once. Sequenced: sorted CD4+, CD8+, or CD8+CD57+ T cells (not recorded which) from PBMCs. Every receptor here comes from a human donor with aplastic anemia.

To note about this clonotype: The limits of the CDR3 on the DNA are not certain, so only TCRdb's listed CDR3 is given. The V gene is TRBV9, the J gene TRBJ2-7; the table's D call of TRBD1 was not tested on the DNA. Ends included, the CDR3 has 14 residues. Germline V lookup: CDR1 SGDLS, CDR2 YYNGEE. CDR3: CASSGGSVTQYFDF.

As regards this clonotype: Germline is not matched at one junction end, which may reflect a read error. CDR3 sequence: CASSTDEENGPTFF. The DNA for the CDR3 is TGTGCCAGCAGCACTGACGAGGAGAATGGCCCCACCTTCTTT. The chain is built from TRBV7-9 and TRBJ1-5; no firm D call. This CDR3 is built from 14 residues. CDR1 and CDR2 (germline): SEHNR, FQNEAQ (reference sequence).

The V and J genes are TRBV2 and TRBJ2-7; perhaps TRBD1 as D (6 bases). V dropped 3 bases and J dropped 5 bases, with 11 bases sitting between them. Germline CDR1 and CDR2: SNHLY and FYNNEI. The CDR3 has 13 amino acids. For the CDR3, the DNA is TGTGCCAGCAGTGAGTCAGGGGACCACGAGCAGTACTTC. Translation gives CASSESGDHEQYF.

The chain employs TRBV12-3 or TRBV12-4 and TRBJ2-1; D not resolved. Trimming left V 1 base short and J 5 bases short, with 0 bases between. The CDR3 contains 11 residues. Here the CDR3 reads CASSLDNEQFF. CDR3 DNA sequence: TGTGCCAGCAGTTTAGACAATGAGCAGTTCTTC.

Comments on this clonotype: One end of the junction is discordant with germline, which a read error may explain. The gene calls are TRBV15 and TRBJ2-3; D may correspond to TRBD1 or TRBD2 (5 bases each). Germline V lookup: CDR1 LNHNV, CDR2 YYDKDF (reference sequence). CDR3 length: 14 amino acids. The CDR3 loop reads CATSARGLADTQYF. The CDR3 bases are TGTGCCACCAGCGCCCGGGGCCTAGCCGATACGCAGTATTTC.

This clonotype was seen a single time. Lacking the conserved final phenylalanine or tryptophan, this CDR3 likely reflects a read error. It is unclear where the CDR3 begins or ends on the DNA, so no DNA is shown, and the CDR3 is as TCRdb lists it. This chain links TRBV2 with TRBJ1-1; the D call in the table, TRBD1, was not verified against the DNA. Germline V CDR1 and CDR2: SNHLY, FYNNEI. The CDR3 totals 15 residues, both ends included. The CDR3 region is CASGDGGTDTQYVGL.

On this clonotype: An end of the junction differs from the germline gene, which may be a read error. The chain employs TRBV7-8 and TRBJ2-3; TRBD2 aligns across 8 bases. CDR3 length: 14 residues. Germline V gene lookup returns CDR1 SGHVS and CDR2 FQNEAQ. CDR3 nucleotide sequence: TGTGCCAGCAGCTCCGCGGGAGGTCGCGATACGCTGTCTTTT. Its translation: CASSSAGGRDTLSF.

The chain is built from TRBV5-4 and TRBJ1-1; D is undetermined. Germline CDR1 and CDR2: SGHNT and YYREEE (reference sequence). With 2 bases removed from V and 5 bases from J, the gap between germline ends came to 13 bases. The CDR3 totals 14 residues. Written as DNA, the CDR3 is TGTGCCAGCAGCTTTACTGGGCGCGGGACTGAAGCTTTCTTT. Translating it yields CASSFTGRGTEAFF.

Remarks on this clonotype: The junction differs from germline at one of its ends, possibly a read error. The DNA for the CDR3 is TGTGCCAGCAGCCAGGGGGTCACCGGGGAGATGTTTTTT. This encodes CASSQGVTGEMFF. The chain recombines TRBV7-9 with TRBJ2-2; 7 bases are shared with TRBD1. Germline CDR1 and CDR2: SEHNR and FQNEAQ (reference sequence). This CDR3 comprises 13 residues.

For this clonotype: The conserved phenylalanine or tryptophan is not found at the CDR3 terminus, so this likely reflects a read error. It is unclear where the CDR3 begins or ends on the DNA, so no DNA is shown, and the CDR3 is as TCRdb lists it. The genes are TRBV2 and TRBJ1-2; the table gives TRBD1 as D, unverified against the DNA. CDR1 and CDR2 (germline): SNHLY, FYNNEI. The CDR3 adds up to 16 amino acids, both ends counted. CDR3 amino acids: CASGARGTDSQYFGPG.

The gene calls are TRBV4-3 and TRBJ2-1, with a possible D match to TRBD2 (5 bases). The germline V gene has CDR1 LGHNA and CDR2 YSLEER. V lost 1 base and J 4 bases, leaving 5 bases between the germline ends. This CDR3 spans 13 amino acids. The CDR3 sequence: CASSQGLYNEQFF. In nucleotides, the CDR3 is TGCGCCAGCAGCCAAGGACTATACAATGAGCAGTTCTTC.

Note on this clonotype: The DNA is omitted, as the CDR3 cannot be located on it reliably, and the CDR3 follows TCRdb's listing. The V and J genes are TRBV7-9 and TRBJ2-6. Germline V lookup: CDR1 SEHNR, CDR2 FQNEAQ (reference sequence). The CDR3 is 16 residues long, counting both termini. CDR3 protein: CASSVVVTSSTSGLTF.

This clonotype is termed medium-sized (0.01 to 0.1%). The chain employs TRBV15 and TRBJ2-2; D might be TRBD1 (5 bases). Germline loops: CDR1 LNHNV, CDR2 YYDKDF (reference sequence). The CDR3 runs to 14 residues. Trimming stripped 0 bases from V and 10 bases from J, with 12 bases between. CDR3 protein: CATSRDRGIEELFF. The CDR3 nucleotides are TGTGCCACCAGCAGAGATAGGGGTATCGAGGAGCTGTTTTTT.

The CDR3 sequence is CATSYRHLAYEQYF. In DNA form, the CDR3 reads TGTGCCACCAGTTACCGGCACCTTGCCTACGAGCAGTACTTC. The chain carries TRBV15 and TRBJ2-7; D gene ambiguous. V dropped 6 bases and J dropped 2 bases, with 14 bases sitting between them. CDR1 LNHNV and CDR2 YYDKDF come from the germline V gene (reference sequence). The CDR3 has 14 residues.

The chain combines TRBV7-2 with TRBJ2-3; tentative D call: TRBD1 (5 bases). Gene TRBJ1-5 matches the end of the DNA better, so the J call may be wrong. Germline lookup yields CDR1 SGHTA and CDR2 FQGNSA. The CDR3 is 15 residues long. CDR3 amino acids: CASSLALRTGDTQHF. The CDR3 bases are TGTGCCAGCAGCTTAGCGCTTCGTACGGGGGATACGCAGCATTTT.

A word on this clonotype: The junction does not match germline at one end; this may be a read error. The gene calls are TRBV19 and TRBJ1-1, with D perhaps matching TRBD1 (5 bases). CDR1 is LNHDA and CDR2 is SQIVND in the germline V gene (reference sequence). The CDR3 contains 15 residues. The DNA for the CDR3 is TGTGCCAGTAGCATAGATATCGCAGGGTACACTGAAGAGTTCTTT. This encodes CASSIDIAGYTEEFF.